This T cell receptor (beta chain) was sequenced for a study of T-cell reconstitution after alpha-beta-depleted transplantation in children. This CDR3 is 14 amino acids long. Germline V gene sequence: CDR1 MNHEY, CDR2 SVGAGI. V was cut by 2 bases and J by 4 bases, with 6 bases left in between. This clonotype was recorded many times. Preparation of the TCRbeta library used unique molecular identifiers. TCRdb re-called the PCR reads with MiXCR, one entry per CDR3 protein. The table has over 150,000 distinct CDR3 sequences, around 7% seen once. The chain couples TRBV6-5 to TRBJ1-6; weak D call: TRBD1 (5 bases). The receptor's source is a human donor who donated a stem cell graft to a child with Wiskott-Aldrich syndrome. This specimen was PBMCs from the stem cell graft donor, taken from the stem cell graft. As DNA, the CDR3 is TGTGCCAGCAGTTACGACAGATATAATTCACCCCTCCACTTT. Its protein is CASSYDRYNSPLHF.